These 17 T cell receptor beta chains were all obtained from the same sample, sequenced in a study of T cells in Graves' hyperthyroidism and ophthalmopathy. The source material, RNA transcripts, was used to amplify TCR beta CDR3 regions. HTBI primers were used for first-round RT-PCR of the TCR CDR3. TCRdb fed the multiplex PCR reads into MiXCR, producing one record per CDR3 protein. The sample carries hundreds of thousands of distinct CDR3 sequences, about half recorded once. The sample consisted of peripheral blood or thyroid tissue (not recorded which). The receptors originated from a woman aged 18 to 35 with Graves' hyperthyroidism.

With respect to this clonotype: This may stem from a read error, because a much larger clone lies one nucleotide away. V gene TRBV20-1 combines with J gene TRBJ2-7; D possibly corresponds to TRBD2 (5 bases). From germline, CDR1 is DFQATT and CDR2 SNEGSKA (reference sequence). This CDR3 has 12 residues. The CDR3, as DNA: TGCAGTGCCCGGGGAGACACCTACGGGCAGTACTTC. The encoded protein is CSARGDTYGQYF.

In its sample, this clonotype was seen a few times. The rearrangement uses TRBV12-3 or TRBV12-4 and TRBJ2-5; D might be TRBD2 (6 bases). CDR3 length equals 13 residues. V was cut by 8 bases and J by 5 bases, with 15 bases left in between. The CDR3 spells CASRGGFLETQYF. The CDR3 region has the DNA TGTGCCAGCCGTGGGGGGTTTTTGGAGACCCAGTACTTC.

The chain has TRBV2 and TRBJ1-4; D is undetermined. V shed 4 bases and J shed 4 bases, with 10 bases lying between them. CDR3 size: 14 residues. CDR1 and CDR2 (germline): SNHLY, FYNNEI. DNA for the CDR3: TGTGCCAGCAGTGCGACGGGAGATAATGAAAAACTGTTTTTT. As protein: CASSATGDNEKLFF.

The rearrangement joins TRBV7-9 to TRBJ2-5, with D maybe TRBD1 (5 bases). CDR1 is SEHNR and CDR2 is FQNEAQ in the germline V gene (reference sequence). The length of the CDR3 is 13 residues. V was clipped by 1 base and J by 5 bases, with 8 bases between them. The CDR3 spells CASSLEAGETQYF. For the CDR3, the DNA is TGTGCCAGCAGCTTAGAGGCAGGGGAGACCCAGTACTTC.

A remark on this clonotype: One junction end does not reproduce the germline sequence, and a read error may be involved. The rearrangement joins TRBV7-3 to TRBJ1-6; no clear D. This CDR3 comprises 16 residues. In germline, CDR1 is SGHTA, CDR2 FQGTGA. The CDR3 DNA follows: TGCGCCAGCAGCCAAGTGGGTGGGAAGATGAATTCACCCCTCCACTTT. As protein: CASSQVGGKMNSPLHF.

This chain uses TRBV24-1 with TRBJ2-1; the match to TRBD2 covers 13 bases. This CDR3 has 14 residues. Looked up from germline, CDR1 is KGHDR and CDR2 is SFDVKD. V lost 4 bases to trimming and J lost 9 bases; unmatched junction nucleotides: 2. CDR3 loop: CATSDRTSGSEQFF. CDR3 sequence (DNA): TGTGCCACCAGTGACCGGACTAGCGGGAGTGAGCAGTTCTTC.

This clonotype was seen more than once but under ten times. The V call is TRBV7-9, the J call TRBJ2-5; the D gene is possibly TRBD1 (6 bases). The CDR3 spans 12 residues. Per germline, CDR1 SEHNR and CDR2 FQNEAQ (reference sequence). Trimming took off 8 bases at V and 0 bases at J, with 7 bases between the two ends. This chain's CDR3 is CASGTNQETQYF. In DNA, the CDR3 is TGTGCCAGCGGGACAAACCAAGAGACCCAGTACTTC.

This clonotype has only a few counts. V is TRBV7-8 and J is TRBJ2-7, with TRBD1 as a possible D gene (5 bases). From germline, CDR1 is SGHVS and CDR2 FQNEAQ. V lost 8 bases to trimming and J lost 1 base, with 12 bases between them. There are 13 residues in the CDR3. The CDR3 region has the DNA TGTGCCAGCCGCGCCGACAGTTCCTACGAGCAGTACTTC. Encoded protein: CASRADSSYEQYF.

This clonotype was found many times. The CDR3 DNA follows: TGTGCCACCTCACTAGGGACAGCCAGCAATCAGCCCCAGCATTTT. It yields the protein CATSLGTASNQPQHF. This chain connects TRBV24-1 to TRBJ1-5; 7 nucleotides match TRBD1. Germline V gene data show CDR1 as KGHDR and CDR2 as SFDVKD. J was trimmed by 1 base and V by 9 bases; bases with no gene match: 8. There are 15 residues in the CDR3.

The chain combines TRBV12-3 or TRBV12-4 with TRBJ1-2; D is uncertain. The CDR3 is made up of 13 amino acids. V lost 3 bases to trimming and J lost 5 bases, with 10 bases between them. This chain's CDR3 is CASSFDEGYGYTF. CDR3 bases: TGTGCCAGCAGTTTTGATGAGGGTTATGGCTACACCTTC.

V is TRBV12-3 or TRBV12-4 and J is TRBJ1-1; D remains unclear. CDR3 length: 14 residues. The germline V and J ends were trimmed by 2 bases and 7 bases, with 14 bases remaining between them. CDR3 DNA sequence: TGTGCCAGCAGTTTAAGGAGTATGGCGGTTGAAGCTTTCTTT. It is translated as CASSLRSMAVEAFF.

This clonotype was observed a handful of times. The rearrangement uses TRBV14 and TRBJ1-2; no firm D call. Trimming left V 2 bases short and J 0 bases short, with 4 bases between. The CDR3 extends over 13 amino acids. Germline CDR1 reads SGHDN; CDR2 reads FVKESK. Here the CDR3 reads CASSQSTNYGYTF. The CDR3 nucleotides read TGTGCCAGCAGCCAATCTACTAACTATGGCTACACCTTC.

The chain links TRBV12-3 or TRBV12-4 to TRBJ2-7, with D perhaps matching TRBD1 or TRBD2 (5 bases each). The V end was cut by 10 bases, the J end by 9 bases, with 19 bases between. CDR3 length: 12 residues. The CDR3 sequence: CAILEVGTGQYF. CDR3 coding DNA: TGTGCCATCTTAGAGGTGGGGACGGGGCAGTACTTC.

This clonotype was counted many times. The J gene is TRBJ1-2, the V gene TRBV24-1, with a tentative D call TRBD1 (5 bases). V lost 3 bases and J 5 bases, leaving 6 bases between the germline ends. Germline lookup yields CDR1 KGHDR and CDR2 SFDVKD. The CDR3 has 12 residues. CDR3 DNA: TGTGCCACCAGTGATACAGGATATGGCTACACCTTC. Translating it yields CATSDTGYGYTF.

V is TRBV20-1 and J is TRBJ1-1, with D perhaps TRBD1 (5 bases). This CDR3 is built from 13 residues. Germline V gene data show CDR1 as DFQATT and CDR2 as SNEGSKA (reference sequence). Between the trimmed V and J ends, which lost 7 bases and 3 bases, there was a span of 15 bases. The CDR3 bases are TGCAGTGTCTCGGGGGGACCAGACACTGAAGCTTTCTTT. Residues: CSVSGGPDTEAFF.

This clonotype was seen a few times. V gene TRBV29-1 combines with J gene TRBJ2-2; D is possibly TRBD2 (5 bases). In germline, CDR1 is SQVTM, CDR2 ANQGSEA. V lost 0 bases and J lost 9, with 8 bases in between. This CDR3 is 12 amino acids long. The CDR3 loop is CSVEERVRELFF. The CDR3 bases are TGCAGCGTTGAAGAGAGGGTCCGGGAGCTGTTTTTT.

Remarks on this clonotype: This sequence may be a read error, since a much larger clone differs from it by one base. The chain is built from TRBV10-3 and TRBJ2-7, with 7 bases fitting TRBD2. Looked up from germline, CDR1 is ENHRY and CDR2 is SYGVKD. The CDR3 has 14 amino acids. The V and J ends lost 8 bases and 3 bases, in that order; junction bases with no gene match: 10. CDR3 amino acids: CAIAPSGNYYEQYF. Written as DNA, the CDR3 is TGTGCCATCGCGCCCAGCGGGAACTACTACGAGCAGTACTTC.